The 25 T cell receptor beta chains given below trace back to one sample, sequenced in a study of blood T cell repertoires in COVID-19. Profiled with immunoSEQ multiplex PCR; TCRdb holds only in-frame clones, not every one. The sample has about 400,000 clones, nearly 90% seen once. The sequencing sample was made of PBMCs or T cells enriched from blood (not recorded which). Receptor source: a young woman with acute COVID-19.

The CDR3 reads CASSLATEYGYTF. The CDR3 DNA follows: TGTGCCAGCAGCTTAGCGACTGAGTATGGCTACACCTTC. This chain connects TRBV7-2 to TRBJ1-2, with D unresolved. Germline V gene data show CDR1 as SGHTA and CDR2 as FQGNSA. CDR3 length: 13 residues. V was clipped by 0 bases and J by 5 bases, with 7 bases between them.

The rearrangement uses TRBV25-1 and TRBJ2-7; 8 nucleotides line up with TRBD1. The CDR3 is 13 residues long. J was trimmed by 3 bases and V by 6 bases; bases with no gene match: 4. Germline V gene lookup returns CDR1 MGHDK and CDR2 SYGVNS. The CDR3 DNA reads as TGTGCCAGCAGGGACAGGGAAGTCTACGAGCAGTACTTC. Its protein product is CASRDREVYEQYF.

The CDR3 bases are TGTGCCTGGAGTGTACAAATTATTCAGTACTTC. Translated: CAWSVQIIQYF. The V and J genes are TRBV30 and TRBJ2-4; D unclear. The V and J ends lost 0 bases and 10 bases respectively, with 7 bases between them. CDR1 and CDR2 from the germline V gene are GTSNPN and SVGIG (reference sequence). The CDR3 is 11 amino acids.

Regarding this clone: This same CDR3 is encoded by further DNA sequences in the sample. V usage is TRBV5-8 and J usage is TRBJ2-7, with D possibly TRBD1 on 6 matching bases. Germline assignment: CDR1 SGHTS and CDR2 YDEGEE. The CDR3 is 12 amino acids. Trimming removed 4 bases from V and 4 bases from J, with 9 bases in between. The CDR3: CASSLGQYEQYF. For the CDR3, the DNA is TGTGCCAGCAGCCTCGGACAGTACGAGCAGTACTTC.

Written as DNA, the CDR3 is TGCAGCGCCGCCTATAGCAATCAGCCCCAGCATTTT. It codes for CSAAYSNQPQHF. This chain joins TRBV29-1 and TRBJ1-5; D ambiguous. V lost 7 bases and J lost 0, with 7 bases in between. The CDR3 extends over 12 amino acids. CDR1 and CDR2 from the germline V gene are SQVTM and ANQGSEA.

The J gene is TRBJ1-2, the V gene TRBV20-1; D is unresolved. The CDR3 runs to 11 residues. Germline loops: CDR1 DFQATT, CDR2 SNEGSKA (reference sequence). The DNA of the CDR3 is TGCACCACCGGGGAGAACTATGGCTACACCTTC. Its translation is CTTGENYGYTF.

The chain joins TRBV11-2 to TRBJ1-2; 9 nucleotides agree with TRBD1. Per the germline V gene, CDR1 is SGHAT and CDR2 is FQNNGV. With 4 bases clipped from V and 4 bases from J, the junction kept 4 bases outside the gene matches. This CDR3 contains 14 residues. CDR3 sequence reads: CASSSRTGVYGYTF. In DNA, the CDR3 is TGTGCCAGCAGCTCTCGGACAGGGGTCTATGGCTACACCTTC. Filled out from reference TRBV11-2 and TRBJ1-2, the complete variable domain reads EAGVAQSPRYKIIEKRQSVAFWCNPISGHATLYWYQQILGQGPKLLIQFQNNGVVDDSQLPKDRFSAERLKGVDSTLKIQPAKLEDSAVYLCASSSRTGVYGYTFGSGTRLTVV.

CDR3 region: CASIFQGTGELFF. In DNA form, the CDR3 reads TGTGCCAGCATTTTTCAGGGTACCGGGGAGCTGTTTTTT. V and J are TRBV2 and TRBJ2-2; D perhaps matches TRBD1 (5 bases). Germline loops: CDR1 SNHLY, CDR2 FYNNEI. This CDR3 is built from 13 residues. V was pared by 7 bases and J by 5 bases, with 11 bases between.

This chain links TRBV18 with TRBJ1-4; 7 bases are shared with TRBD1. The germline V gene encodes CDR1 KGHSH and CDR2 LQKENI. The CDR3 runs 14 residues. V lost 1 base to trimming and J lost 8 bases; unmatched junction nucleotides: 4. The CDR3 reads CASSPRQGKEKLFF. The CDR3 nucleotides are TGTGCCAGCTCACCACGACAGGGTAAAGAAAAACTGTTTTTT.

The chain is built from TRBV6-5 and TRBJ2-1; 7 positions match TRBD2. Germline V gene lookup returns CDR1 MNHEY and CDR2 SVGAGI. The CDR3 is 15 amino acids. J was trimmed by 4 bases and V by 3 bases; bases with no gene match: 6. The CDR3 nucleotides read TGTGCCAGCAGTTATGGGAGGGGCCATTACAATGAGCAGTTCTTC. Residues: CASSYGRGHYNEQFF.

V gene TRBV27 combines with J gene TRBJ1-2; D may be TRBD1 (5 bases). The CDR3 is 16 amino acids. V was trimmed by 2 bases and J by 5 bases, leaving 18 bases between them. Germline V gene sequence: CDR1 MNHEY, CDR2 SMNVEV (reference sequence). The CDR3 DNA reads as TGTGCCAGCAGTTTAGGGCCTTTCTTGGGGCGGTATGGCTACACCTTC. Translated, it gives CASSLGPFLGRYGYTF.

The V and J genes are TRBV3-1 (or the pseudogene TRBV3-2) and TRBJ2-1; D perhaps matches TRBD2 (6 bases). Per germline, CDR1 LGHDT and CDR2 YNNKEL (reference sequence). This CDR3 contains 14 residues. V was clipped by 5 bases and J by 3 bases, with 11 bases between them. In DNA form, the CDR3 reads TGTGCCAGCAGCTATAGACTAGACTACAATGAGCAGTTCTTC. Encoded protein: CASSYRLDYNEQFF.

CDR3 sequence: CAWIPPTSYRASGNTIYF. The CDR3 DNA reads as TGTGCCTGGATCCCACCTACATCTTACAGGGCCTCTGGAAACACCATATATTTT. The genes are TRBV30 and TRBJ1-3, with D perhaps TRBD1 (6 bases). The length of the CDR3 is 18 residues. The germline V gene has CDR1 GTSNPN and CDR2 SVGIG (reference sequence). Between the trimmed V and J ends, which lost 4 bases and 0 bases, there was a span of 22 bases.

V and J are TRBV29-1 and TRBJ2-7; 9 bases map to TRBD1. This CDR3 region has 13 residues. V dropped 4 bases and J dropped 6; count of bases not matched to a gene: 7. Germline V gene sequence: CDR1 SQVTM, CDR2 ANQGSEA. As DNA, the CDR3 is TGCAGCGTTGGGTGGGACAGGGTAACCGAGCAGTACTTC. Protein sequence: CSVGWDRVTEQYF.

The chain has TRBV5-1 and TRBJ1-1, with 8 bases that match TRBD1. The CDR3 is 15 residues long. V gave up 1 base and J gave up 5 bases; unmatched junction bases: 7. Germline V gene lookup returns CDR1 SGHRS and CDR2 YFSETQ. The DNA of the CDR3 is TGCGCCAGCAGCTTGTCGACAGGGGAAAGAACTGAAGCTTTCTTT. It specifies CASSLSTGERTEAFF.

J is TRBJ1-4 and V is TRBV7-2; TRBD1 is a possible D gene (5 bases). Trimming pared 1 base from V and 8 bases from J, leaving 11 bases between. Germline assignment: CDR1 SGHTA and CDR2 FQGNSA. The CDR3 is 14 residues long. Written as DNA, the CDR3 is TGTGCCAGCAGCTTAGTCAGGGTGGGGGAAAAACTGTTTTTT. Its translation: CASSLVRVGEKLFF. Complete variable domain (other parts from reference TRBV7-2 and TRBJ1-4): GAGVSQSPSNKVTEKGKDVELRCDPISGHTALYWYRQSLGQGLEFLIYFQGNSAPDKSGLPSDRFSAERTGGSVSTLTIQRTQQEDSAVYLCASSLVRVGEKLFFGSGTQLSVL.

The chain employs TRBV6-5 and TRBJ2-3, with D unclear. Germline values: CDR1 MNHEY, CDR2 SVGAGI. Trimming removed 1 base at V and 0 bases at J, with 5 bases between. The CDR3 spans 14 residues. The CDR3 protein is CASSYYQSTDTQYF. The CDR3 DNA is TGTGCCAGCAGTTACTACCAGAGCACAGATACGCAGTATTTT.

The CDR3: CATSREWAPRGANTEAFF. The CDR3, as DNA: TGTGCCACCAGCAGAGAGTGGGCCCCCCGGGGAGCGAACACTGAAGCTTTCTTT. This rearrangement joins TRBV15 to TRBJ1-1; D gene unclear. Looked up from germline, CDR1 is LNHNV and CDR2 is YYDKDF (reference sequence). With 0 bases removed from V and 1 base from J, the gap between germline ends came to 18 bases. CDR3 length: 18 amino acids.

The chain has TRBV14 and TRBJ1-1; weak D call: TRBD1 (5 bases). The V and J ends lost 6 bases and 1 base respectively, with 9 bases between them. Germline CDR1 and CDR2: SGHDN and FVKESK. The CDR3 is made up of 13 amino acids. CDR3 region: CASSDSPNTEAFF. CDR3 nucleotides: TGTGCCAGCAGTGACAGTCCGAACACTGAAGCTTTCTTT.

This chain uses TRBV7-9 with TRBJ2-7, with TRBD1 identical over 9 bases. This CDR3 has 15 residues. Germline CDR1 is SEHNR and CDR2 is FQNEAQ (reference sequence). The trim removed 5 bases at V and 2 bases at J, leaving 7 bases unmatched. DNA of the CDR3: TGTGCCAGCAGCACCGCCCGGGACAGGGCCTACGAGCAGTACTTC. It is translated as CASSTARDRAYEQYF. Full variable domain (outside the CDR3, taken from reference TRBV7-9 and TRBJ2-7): DTGVSQNPRHKITKRGQNVTFRCDPISEHNRLYWYRQTLGQGPEFLTYFQNEAQLEKSRLLSDRFSAERPKGSFSTLEIQRTEQGDSAMYLCASSTARDRAYEQYFGPGTRLTVT.

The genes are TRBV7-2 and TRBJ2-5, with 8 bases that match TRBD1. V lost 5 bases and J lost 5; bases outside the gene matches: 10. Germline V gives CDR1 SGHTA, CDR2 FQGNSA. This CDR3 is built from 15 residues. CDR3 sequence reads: CASSLLGQAAETQYF. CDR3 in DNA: TGTGCCAGCAGCCTACTGGGACAGGCGGCGGAGACCCAGTACTTC.

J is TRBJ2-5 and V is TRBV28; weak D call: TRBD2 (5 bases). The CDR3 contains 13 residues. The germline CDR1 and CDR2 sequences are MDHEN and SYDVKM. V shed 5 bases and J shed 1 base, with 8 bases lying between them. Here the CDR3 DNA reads TGTGCCAGCAGTGGACTGGCCCAAGAGACCCAGTACTTC. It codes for CASSGLAQETQYF.

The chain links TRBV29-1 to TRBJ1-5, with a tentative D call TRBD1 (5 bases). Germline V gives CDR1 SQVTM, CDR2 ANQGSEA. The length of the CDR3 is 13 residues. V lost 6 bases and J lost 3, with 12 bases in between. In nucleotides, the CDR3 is TGCAGCGTGAGGGAGGGGATCAATCAGCCCCAGCATTTT. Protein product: CSVREGINQPQHF.

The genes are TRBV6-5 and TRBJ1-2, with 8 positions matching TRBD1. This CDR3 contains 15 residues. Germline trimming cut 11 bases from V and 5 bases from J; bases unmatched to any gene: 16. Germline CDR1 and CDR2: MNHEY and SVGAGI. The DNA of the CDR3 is TGTGCCTCATCCGGGACCGGGACAGGCATTTATGGCTACACCTTC. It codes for CASSGTGTGIYGYTF.

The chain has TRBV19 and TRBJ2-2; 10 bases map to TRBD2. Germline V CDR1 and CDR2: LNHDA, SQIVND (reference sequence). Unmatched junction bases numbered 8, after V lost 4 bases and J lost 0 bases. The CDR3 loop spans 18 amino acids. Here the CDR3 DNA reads TGTGCCAGTAGTAAATCCGGGACTAGCGTTGCGAACACCGGGGAGCTGTTTTTT. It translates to CASSKSGTSVANTGELFF.